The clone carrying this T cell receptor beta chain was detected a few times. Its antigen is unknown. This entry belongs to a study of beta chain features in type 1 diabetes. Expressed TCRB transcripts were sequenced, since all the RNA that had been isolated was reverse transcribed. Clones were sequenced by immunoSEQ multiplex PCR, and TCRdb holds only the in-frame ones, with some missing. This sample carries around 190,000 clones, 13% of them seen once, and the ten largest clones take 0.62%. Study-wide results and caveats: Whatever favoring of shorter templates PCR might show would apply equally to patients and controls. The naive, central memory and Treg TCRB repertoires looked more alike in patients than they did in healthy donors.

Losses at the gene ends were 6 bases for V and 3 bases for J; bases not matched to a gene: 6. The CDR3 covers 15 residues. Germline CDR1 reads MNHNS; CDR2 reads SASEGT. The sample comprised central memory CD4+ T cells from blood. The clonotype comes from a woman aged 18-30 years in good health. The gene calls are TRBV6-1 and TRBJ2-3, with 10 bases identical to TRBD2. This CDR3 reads CASRRAGGGTDTQYF. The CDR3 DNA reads TGTGCCAGCAGAAGAGCGGGAGGGGGGACAGATACGCAGTATTTT.